This record looks at one T cell receptor (beta chain) sequence and its context. Profiled with immunoSEQ multiplex PCR; TCRdb holds only in-frame clones, not every one. The sample has more than 2,000,000 clones, over 85% seen once; the top ten hold roughly 0.36%. This entry comes from a study of shared clonotypes between healthy human individuals. Source material: naive CD4+ T cells from PBMCs. The subset here: CD45RA+ positively selected. This TCR was sampled from a man aged 18 to 30 in good health. Some clones in this sample may be carry-over from other donors' samples.

CDR3 sequence (DNA): TGTGCCAGCAGGAACACAGGGGGTAGCGACGAGCAGTACTTC. The encoded protein is CASRNTGGSDEQYF. The V call is TRBV25-1, the J call TRBJ2-7, with TRBD1 matching 8 bases. The germline V gene encodes CDR1 MGHDK and CDR2 SYGVNS. The CDR3 is made up of 14 amino acids. The V segment lost 6 bases and the J segment 5 bases; nucleotides outside the gene matches: 9.